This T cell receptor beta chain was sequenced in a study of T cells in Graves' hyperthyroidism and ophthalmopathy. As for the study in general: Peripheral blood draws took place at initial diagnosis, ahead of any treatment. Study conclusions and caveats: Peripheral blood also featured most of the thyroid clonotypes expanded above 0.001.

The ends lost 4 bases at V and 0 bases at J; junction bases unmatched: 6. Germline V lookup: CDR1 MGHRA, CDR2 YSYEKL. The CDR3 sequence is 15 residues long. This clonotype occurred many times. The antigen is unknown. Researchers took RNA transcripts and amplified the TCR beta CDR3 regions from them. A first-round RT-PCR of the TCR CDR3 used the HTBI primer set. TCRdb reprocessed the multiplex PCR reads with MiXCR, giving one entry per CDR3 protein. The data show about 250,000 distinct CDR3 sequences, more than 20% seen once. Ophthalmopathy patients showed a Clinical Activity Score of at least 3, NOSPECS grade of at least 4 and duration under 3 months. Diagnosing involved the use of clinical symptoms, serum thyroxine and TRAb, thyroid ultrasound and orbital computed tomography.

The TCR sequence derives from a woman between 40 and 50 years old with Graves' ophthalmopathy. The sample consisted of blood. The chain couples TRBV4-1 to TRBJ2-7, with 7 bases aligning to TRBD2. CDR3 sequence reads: CASSRTSSGSYEQYF. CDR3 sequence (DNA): TGCGCCAGCAGCCGAACCTCTAGCGGCTCCTACGAGCAGTACTTC.